This T cell receptor (beta chain) was found in a study of shared clonotypes between healthy human individuals. Study-level results: Shared across a few donors were around 5% of the naive CD4 clonotypes. Few donors restricted represented genetic and exposure-history diversity. What naive subsets generally showed was a larger estimated richness than memory subsets showed.

With 5 bases removed from V and 4 bases from J, the gap between germline ends came to 15 bases. The CDR3 runs 15 residues. Germline V gene lookup returns CDR1 MNHEY and CDR2 SMNVEV (reference sequence). Concerning this clone itself: Its cognate antigen is unknown.

At the deep level, the assay was run. TCRdb keeps only in-frame clones here, not all; method: immunoSEQ multiplex PCR. The sample has millions of clones, approximately 95% seen once; the top ten hold 0.39%. The chain couples TRBV27 to TRBJ2-1; possibly TRBD2 for D (6 bases). The sequence was obtained from a man aged 18 to 30 in good health. Some clones in this sample may be carry-over from other donors' samples. The sequencing sample was made of naive CD4+ T cells from PBMCs. Described subset: CD45RA+ positively selected. CDR3 protein: CASSPRLGSYNEQFF. The CDR3 DNA reads TGTGCCAGCAGTCCTCGACTAGGCTCTTACAATGAGCAGTTCTTC.